One sample yielded the 7 T cell receptor beta chains listed below, sequenced in a study of Graves' ophthalmopathy and Graves' hyperthyroidism. From RNA, the CDR3 regions of TCR beta chains were amplified and sequenced. In the first round, RT-PCR was carried out with HTBI primers, and a multiplex PCR formed the second round. MiXCR, run by TCRdb on the multiplex PCR reads, gives a single entry per CDR3 protein. The repertoire holds about 1.1 million distinct CDR3 sequences, with 35% to 40% as singletons. Sample: peripheral blood or thyroid tissue (not recorded which). The receptors here all came from an adult man with Graves' hyperthyroidism.

This sequence joins TRBV29-1 and TRBJ1-2; D is ambiguous. Deletions cut 8 bases from V and 4 bases from J, with 14 bases between. CDR3 length: 12 residues. Germline CDR1 reads SQVTM; CDR2 reads ANQGSEA. The CDR3 DNA is TGCAGCTTAGCGCGGGCGTTCTATGGCTACACCTTC. Residues: CSLARAFYGYTF. Full variable domain (missing parts from reference TRBV29-1 and TRBJ1-2): SAVISQKPSRDICQRGTSLTIQCQVDSQVTMMFWYRQQPGQSLTLIATANQGSEATYESGFVIDKFPISRPNLTFSTLTVSNMSPEDSSIYLCSLARAFYGYTFGSGTRLTVV.

The chain combines TRBV29-1 with TRBJ2-1; 7 bases line up with TRBD1. The CDR3 runs 12 residues. Germline CDR1 is SQVTM and CDR2 is ANQGSEA. The trim removed 7 bases at V and 5 bases at J, leaving 5 bases unmatched. The CDR3 coding sequence is TGCAGCGCACGGGACAGCGACAATGAGCAGTTCTTC. It codes for CSARDSDNEQFF.

V is TRBV10-3 and J is TRBJ2-7; TRBD1 aligns across 9 bases. Trimming at V came to 10 bases and at J to 7 bases, leaving 11 bases not matched to a gene. There are 13 residues in the CDR3. Germline V gene lookup returns CDR1 ENHRY and CDR2 SYGVKD. The CDR3 region has the DNA TGTGCCAGTTGGGACAGGGACTACAATGAGCAGTACTTC. Translated: CASWDRDYNEQYF.

This clonotype was counted between two and nine times. The chain carries TRBV7-8 and TRBJ2-2; tentatively, D is TRBD1 or TRBD2 (6 bases each). Germline loops: CDR1 SGHVS, CDR2 FQNEAQ. The CDR3 has 12 residues. The germline V and J ends were trimmed by 11 bases and 1 base, with 8 bases remaining between them. The CDR3 nucleotides read TGTGCCGCGGGACAGAACACCGGGGAGCTGTTTTTT. It is translated as CAAGQNTGELFF.

This clonotype was recorded a few times. The chain uses TRBV4-1 and TRBJ1-5; D gene ambiguous. The CDR3 extends over 14 amino acids. Germline-derived CDR1 and CDR2 are MGHRA and YSYEKL. The V and J ends lost 1 base and 6 bases respectively, with 10 bases between them. In nucleotides, the CDR3 is TGCGCCAGCAGCCAAGTGACCCGTGGTCAGCCCCAGCATTTT. It is translated as CASSQVTRGQPQHF.

The chain has TRBV5-1 and TRBJ1-3; D is unclear. CDR1 and CDR2 (germline): SGHRS, YFSETQ. Trimming removed 4 bases at V and 0 bases at J, with 8 bases between. This CDR3 has 14 amino acids. For the CDR3, the DNA is TGCGCCAGCAGCGAGGACCTCTCTGGAAACACCATATATTTT. This sequence encodes CASSEDLSGNTIYF.

In its sample, this clonotype was seen once. The V and J genes are TRBV29-1 and TRBJ2-5, with 10 positions matching TRBD1. The germline V gene encodes CDR1 SQVTM and CDR2 ANQGSEA. V shed 8 bases and J 4 bases; nucleotides not matched to a gene: 7. This CDR3 comprises 13 residues. The CDR3 DNA is TGCAGCTTCGACAGGGGGCGTGGAGAGACCCAGTACTTC. Protein sequence: CSFDRGRGETQYF.